The 5 T cell receptor beta chains below come from one sample, sequenced in a study of T cell clonality in common variable immunodeficiency. Only in-frame clones appear in the TCRdb table, and some are missing; sequencing was by immunoSEQ multiplex PCR. Sampling found roughly 40,000 clones, none seen once. The sequencing input was peripheral blood mononuclear cells. The receptors derive from a person aged 18 to 70 in good health.

In this sample, this clone is medium-sized (0.01 to 0.1%). The missing CDR3 end, 3 residues past where the read stops, is filled in from the germline J gene. The chain is built from TRBV7-3 and TRBJ2-3; maybe TRBD2 (6 bases). This CDR3 is 15 amino acids long. Germline assignment: CDR1 SGHTA and CDR2 FQGTGA. V was clipped by 6 bases and J by 0 bases, with 13 bases between them. The sequenced part of the CDR3 DNA is TGTGCCAGCAGTCTACTAGCCGTTAGCACAGATACG. Its translation: CASSLLAVSTDT. The entire CDR3 sequence reads CASSLLAVSTDTQYF.

This clone appeared many times. One end of the junction fails to match germline, which may point to a read error. The sequenced fragment ends 3 residues before the CDR3 boundary, so the rest is inferred from the germline J gene. The J gene is TRBJ2-7, the V gene TRBV4-2, with TRBD1 matching over 7 bases. The CDR3 totals 16 residues. CDR1 is LGHNA, CDR2 YNFKEQ, per germline. CDR3 DNA, as far as it was read: TGCGCCAGCAGCCAAGACGAGGGGGACAGCCCCTACGAG. Its translation is CASSQDEGDSPYE. The full CDR3 is CASSQDEGDSPYEQYF.

This clone was recorded many times. At one end the junction does not follow the germline gene, possibly because of a read error. Coverage ceases 3 residues before the CDR3 finishes, and the germline J gene fills in the end. The rearrangement joins TRBV4-2 to TRBJ1-1; D remains unclear. Per germline, CDR1 LGHNA and CDR2 YNFKEQ. The CDR3 totals 14 residues. The CDR3 here is CASSPRVLNTEAFF. Partial CDR3 DNA: TGCGCCAGCAGCCCTCGGGTACTGAACACTGAA.

This clone was seen repeatedly, ten times or more. The CDR3 end falls 3 residues outside the read, so it is completed with the germline J gene. This sequence joins TRBV20-1 and TRBJ1-5, with 8 bases identical to TRBD1. Losses at the gene ends were 1 base for V and 2 bases for J; bases not matched to a gene: 10. The CDR3 loop spans 17 amino acids. Germline-derived CDR1 and CDR2 are DFQATT and SNEGSKA (reference sequence). The covered CDR3 bases are TGCAGTGCTAGAGCTTGGACAGGGATTATCGGCAATCAGCCC. Translated, it gives CSARAWTGIIGNQP. The CDR3 reads in full as CSARAWTGIIGNQPQHF.

This clone was seen repeatedly, ten times or more. Read sequence stops 3 residues before the CDR3 end, and the germline J gene provides the missing end. V gene TRBV7-9 combines with J gene TRBJ1-1; the match to TRBD1 covers 7 bases. Germline CDR1 reads SEHNR; CDR2 reads FQNEAQ (reference sequence). The CDR3 is made up of 15 amino acids. The V segment lost 2 bases and the J segment 1 base; nucleotides outside the gene matches: 4. Incomplete CDR3 DNA: TGTGCCAGCAGCTTAAGGGGGCGAGGGAACACTGAA. Its protein is CASSLRGRGNTE. The CDR3, in full, reads CASSLRGRGNTEAFF.